This T cell receptor (beta chain) was sequenced during a study of technical replicates of blood from a few donors. This clone was seen only a few times. Sequencing was performed with immunoSEQ multiplex PCR; in TCRdb, only in-frame clones are kept and a portion is missing. The sample records some 98,000 clones, nearly 97% being singletons. Germline-derived CDR1 and CDR2 are SGDLS and YYNGEE. This CDR3 has 14 amino acids. V gave up 2 bases and J gave up 0 bases, with 8 bases separating them. The V and J genes are TRBV9 and TRBJ1-1, with a tentative D call TRBD1 (5 bases). This receptor was identified in a human donor in good health. The specimen was T cells isolated from PBMCs. The CDR3 here is CASSVDIMNTEAFF. The CDR3 DNA reads TGTGCCAGCAGCGTGGACATCATGAACACTGAAGCTTTCTTT. The full variable domain, its missing parts supplied by reference TRBV9 and TRBJ1-1, is DSGVTQTPKHLITATGQRVTLRCSPRSGDLSVYWYQQSLDQGLQFLIQYYNGEERAKGNILERFSAQQFPDLHSELNLSSLELGDSALYFCASSVDIMNTEAFFGQGTRLTVV.